The TCR beta chain described here comes from a study of T-cell reconstitution after alpha-beta-depleted transplantation in children. Using unique molecular identifiers, the investigators prepared the TCRbeta library. TCRdb re-called the PCR reads with MiXCR, one entry per CDR3 protein. Of some 840,000 distinct CDR3 sequences listed, approximately 15% are singletons. Germline V gene lookup returns CDR1 LGHDT and CDR2 YNNKEL (reference sequence). Trimming took off 2 bases at V and 1 base at J, with 5 bases between the two ends. CDR3 length: 13 amino acids. There are a few counts of this clonotype. The sequence derives from a male patient younger than 18 who had a stem cell transplant for acute lymphoblastic leukemia, so the T cells may come from the graft donor. The specimen comprised PBMCs, mostly from graft donor cells, sampled 360 days after TCRalphabeta/CD19-depleted stem cell transplant. This chain connects TRBV3-1 to TRBJ1-2; D is undetermined. As DNA, the CDR3 is TGTGCCAGCAGCCAAACATTTAACTATGGCTACACCTTC. Its protein product is CASSQTFNYGYTF.